This T cell receptor beta chain was documented in a study of long-term antiretroviral therapy in people with HIV. This clone was picked up a small number of times. At the survey level, the v3.0 immunoSEQ assay was run. Data came from immunoSEQ multiplex PCR; TCRdb stores just in-frame clones and leaves some out. The repertoire holds about 33,000 clones, 65% to 80% seen once, with under 8.5% in the top ten. The receptor was isolated from a woman between 45 and 60 years old with HIV. The specimen comprised unsorted PBMCs, sampled 3.1 years after starting antiretroviral therapy.

The CDR3 protein is CASSQERLDYEQYF. Here the CDR3 DNA reads TGTGCCAGCAGCCAAGAGCGACTCGACTACGAGCAGTACTTC. J is TRBJ2-7 and V is TRBV4-2; D unresolved. Germline loops: CDR1 LGHNA, CDR2 YNFKEQ. The V and J ends lost 0 bases and 3 bases respectively, with 9 bases between them. The CDR3 has 14 residues.